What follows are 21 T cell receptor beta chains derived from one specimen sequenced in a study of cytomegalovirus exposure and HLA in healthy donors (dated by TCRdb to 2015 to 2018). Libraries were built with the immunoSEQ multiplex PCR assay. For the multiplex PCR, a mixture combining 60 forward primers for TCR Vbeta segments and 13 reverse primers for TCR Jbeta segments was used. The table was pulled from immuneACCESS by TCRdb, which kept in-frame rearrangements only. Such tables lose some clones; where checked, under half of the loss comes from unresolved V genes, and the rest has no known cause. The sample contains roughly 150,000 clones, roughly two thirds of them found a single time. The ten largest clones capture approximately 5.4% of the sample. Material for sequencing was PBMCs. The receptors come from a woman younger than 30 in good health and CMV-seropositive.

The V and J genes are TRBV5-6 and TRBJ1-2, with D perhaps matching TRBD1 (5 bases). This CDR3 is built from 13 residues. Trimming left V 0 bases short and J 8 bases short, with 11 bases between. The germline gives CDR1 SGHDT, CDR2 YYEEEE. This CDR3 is CASSLEGVGGYTF. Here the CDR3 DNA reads TGTGCCAGCAGCTTGGAAGGGGTGGGAGGCTACACCTTC.

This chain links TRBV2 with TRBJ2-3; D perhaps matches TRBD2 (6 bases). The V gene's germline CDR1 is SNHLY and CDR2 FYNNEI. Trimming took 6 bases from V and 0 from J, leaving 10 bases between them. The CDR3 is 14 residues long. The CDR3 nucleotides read TGTGCCAGCAGGGGGGGACGGAGCACAGATACGCAGTATTTT. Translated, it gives CASRGGRSTDTQYF.

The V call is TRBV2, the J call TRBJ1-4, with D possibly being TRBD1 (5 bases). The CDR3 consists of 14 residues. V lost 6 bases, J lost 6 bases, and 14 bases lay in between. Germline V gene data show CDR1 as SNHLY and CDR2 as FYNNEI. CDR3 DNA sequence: TGTGCCAGCAGCCAGGGAGGGCTGGATGAAAAACTGTTTTTT. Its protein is CASSQGGLDEKLFF.

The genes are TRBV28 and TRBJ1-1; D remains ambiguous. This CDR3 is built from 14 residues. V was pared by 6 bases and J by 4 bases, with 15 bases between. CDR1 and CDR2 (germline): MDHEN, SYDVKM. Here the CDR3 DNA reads TGTGCCAGCAGCTACCCGTCGTACGCCACTGAAGCTTTCTTT. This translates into CASSYPSYATEAFF.

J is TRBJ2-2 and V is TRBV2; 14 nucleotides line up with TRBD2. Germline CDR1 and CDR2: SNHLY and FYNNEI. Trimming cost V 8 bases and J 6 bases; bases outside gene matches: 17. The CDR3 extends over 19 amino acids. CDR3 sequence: CASGSQGLAGAWVPGELFF. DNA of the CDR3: TGTGCCAGCGGCTCTCAGGGACTAGCGGGGGCCTGGGTTCCCGGGGAGCTGTTTTTT.

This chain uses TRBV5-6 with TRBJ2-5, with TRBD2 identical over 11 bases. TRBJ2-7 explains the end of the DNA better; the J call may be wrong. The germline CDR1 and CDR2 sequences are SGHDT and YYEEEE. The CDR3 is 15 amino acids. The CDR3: CASSFSGGAVDEQYF. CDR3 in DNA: TGTGCCAGCAGCTTTAGCGGGGGGGCTGTCGACGAGCAGTACTTC.

Here the CDR3 DNA reads TGTGCCAGCAGCCCGCTCGGCAGGGATGATGGCTACACCTTC. Protein: CASSPLGRDDGYTF. The chain combines TRBV5-6 with TRBJ1-2; D may be TRBD1 (5 bases). In germline, CDR1 is SGHDT, CDR2 YYEEEE. Deletions cut 4 bases from V and 6 bases from J, with 16 bases between. The CDR3 consists of 14 residues. Combining the CDR3 with reference TRBV5-6 and TRBJ1-2 gives the whole variable domain DAGVTQSPTHLIKTRGQQVTLRCSPKSGHDTVSWYQQALGQGPQFIFQYYEEEERQRGNFPDRFSGHQFPNYSSELNVNALLLGDSALYLCASSPLGRDDGYTFGSGTRLTVV.

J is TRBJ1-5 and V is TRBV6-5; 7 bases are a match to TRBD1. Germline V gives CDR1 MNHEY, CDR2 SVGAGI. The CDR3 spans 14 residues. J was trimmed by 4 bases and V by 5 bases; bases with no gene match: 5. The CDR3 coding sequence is TGTGCCAGCAGTGCTTACAGGGGAAATCAGCCCCAGCATTTT. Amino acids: CASSAYRGNQPQHF.

CDR3 region: CASSSGGTAGDYEQYF. The DNA of the CDR3 is TGCGCCAGCAGCTCCGGAGGAACGGCAGGGGACTACGAGCAGTACTTC. J is TRBJ2-7 and V is TRBV5-1; D perhaps matches TRBD1 (6 bases). V was pared by 3 bases and J by 3 bases, with 19 bases between. The germline gives CDR1 SGHRS, CDR2 YFSETQ. The CDR3 contains 16 residues.

CDR3 DNA: TGTGCCAGCAGTCCCCGGACAGGAGCAGTATACGAGCAGTACTTC. Amino acid sequence: CASSPRTGAVYEQYF. J is TRBJ2-7 and V is TRBV6-1; 7 nucleotides match TRBD1. Unmatched junction bases numbered 11, after V lost 5 bases and J lost 4 bases. The CDR3 runs to 15 residues. CDR1 and CDR2 from the germline V gene are MNHNS and SASEGT.

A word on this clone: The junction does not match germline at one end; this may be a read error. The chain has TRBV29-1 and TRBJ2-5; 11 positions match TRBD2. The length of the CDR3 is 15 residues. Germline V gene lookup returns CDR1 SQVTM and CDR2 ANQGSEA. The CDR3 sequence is CSVPPSGGIQATQYF. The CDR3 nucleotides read TGCAGCGTTCCCCCTAGCGGGGGGATTCAAGCGACCCAGTACTTC.

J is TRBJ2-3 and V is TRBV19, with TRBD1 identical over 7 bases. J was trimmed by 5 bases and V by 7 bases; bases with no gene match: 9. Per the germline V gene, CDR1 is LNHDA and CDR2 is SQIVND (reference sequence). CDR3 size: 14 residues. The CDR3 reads CASNSDRAEDTQYF. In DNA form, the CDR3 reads TGTGCCAGTAACTCAGACAGGGCTGAAGATACGCAGTATTTT.

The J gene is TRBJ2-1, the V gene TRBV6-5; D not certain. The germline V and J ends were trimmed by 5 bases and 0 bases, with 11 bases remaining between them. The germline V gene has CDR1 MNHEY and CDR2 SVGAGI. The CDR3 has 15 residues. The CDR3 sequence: CASSLRLSSYNEQFF. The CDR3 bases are TGTGCCAGCAGTCTCCGACTTAGCTCCTACAATGAGCAGTTCTTC.

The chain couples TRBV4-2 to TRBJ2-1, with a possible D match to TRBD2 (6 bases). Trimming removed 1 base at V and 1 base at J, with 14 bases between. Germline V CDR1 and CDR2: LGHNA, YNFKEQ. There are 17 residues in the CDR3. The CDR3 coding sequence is TGTGCCAGCAGCCAAGTCCCGACGGAGGGGTCCTACAATGAGCAGTTCTTC. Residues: CASSQVPTEGSYNEQFF.

The CDR3 DNA is TGTGCCAGCAGCTTAGGACTAGCGGGGCGAACCGGGGAGCTGTTTTTT. Its translation: CASSLGLAGRTGELFF. The chain is built from TRBV7-3 and TRBJ2-2, with 12 bases aligning to TRBD2. J gave up 5 bases and V 2 bases, and 3 bases lay outside the gene matches. CDR1 SGHTA and CDR2 FQGTGA come from the germline V gene. The CDR3 spans 16 residues.

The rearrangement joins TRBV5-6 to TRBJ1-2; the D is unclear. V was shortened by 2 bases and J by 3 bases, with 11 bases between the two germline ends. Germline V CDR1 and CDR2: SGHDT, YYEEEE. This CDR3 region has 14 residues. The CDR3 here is CASSFSPLYYGYTF. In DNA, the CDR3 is TGTGCCAGCAGCTTCTCTCCCCTCTACTATGGCTACACCTTC.

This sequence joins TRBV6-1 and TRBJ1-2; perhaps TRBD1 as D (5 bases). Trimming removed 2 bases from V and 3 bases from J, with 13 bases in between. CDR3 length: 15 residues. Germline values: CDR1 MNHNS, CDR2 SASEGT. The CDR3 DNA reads TGTGCCAGCAGTGAACCGGAGGGGCCCTACTATGGCTACACCTTC. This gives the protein CASSEPEGPYYGYTF.

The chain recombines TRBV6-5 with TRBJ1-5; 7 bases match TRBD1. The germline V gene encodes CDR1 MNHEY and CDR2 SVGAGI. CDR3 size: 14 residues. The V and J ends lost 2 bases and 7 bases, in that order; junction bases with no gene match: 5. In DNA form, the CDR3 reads TGTGCCAGCAGTTACGGACAGGCCCAACAGCCCCAGCATTTT. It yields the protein CASSYGQAQQPQHF.

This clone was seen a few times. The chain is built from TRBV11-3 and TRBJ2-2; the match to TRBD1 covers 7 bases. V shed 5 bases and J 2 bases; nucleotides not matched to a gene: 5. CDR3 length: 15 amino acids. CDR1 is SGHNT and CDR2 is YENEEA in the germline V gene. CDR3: CASSAGTANTGELFF. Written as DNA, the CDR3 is TGTGCCAGCAGCGCCGGGACAGCCAACACCGGGGAGCTGTTTTTT.

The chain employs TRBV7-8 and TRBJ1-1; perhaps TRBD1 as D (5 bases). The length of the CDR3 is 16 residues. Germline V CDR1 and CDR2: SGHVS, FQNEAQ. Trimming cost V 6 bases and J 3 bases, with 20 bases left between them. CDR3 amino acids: CASSLRVSPGDTEAFF. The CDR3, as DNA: TGTGCCAGCAGTCTCAGGGTGTCCCCTGGGGACACTGAAGCTTTCTTT.

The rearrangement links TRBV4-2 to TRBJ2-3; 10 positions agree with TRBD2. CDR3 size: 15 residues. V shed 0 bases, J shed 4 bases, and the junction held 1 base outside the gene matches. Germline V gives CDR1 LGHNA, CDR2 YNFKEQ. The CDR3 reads CASSQEAGGSDTQYF. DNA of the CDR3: TGTGCCAGCAGCCAAGAAGCGGGGGGGTCAGATACGCAGTATTTT.